The source of this T cell receptor beta chain is a study of Ad26.COV2.S vaccination and SARS-CoV-2 variants. Produced via immunoSEQ multiplex PCR; TCRdb's table is partial and in-frame only. The data contain some 300,000 clones, around four fifths of them seen just once; the ten biggest clones take up 2.1%. Per germline, CDR1 SGHTS and CDR2 YDEGEE. The CDR3 is 16 amino acids. V dropped 3 bases and J dropped 0; count of bases not matched to a gene: 4. The treatment is: 15 to 20 received Ad26.COV2.S at low or high dose, single or two shots; about 5 received placebo; per-sample allocation not given. Samples analyzed were those drawn on day 63 after the first vaccine or placebo injection. The individual, an adult aged 18-55 years, was a donor in Boston.

The chain couples TRBV5-8 to TRBJ2-1; 9 bases agree with TRBD2. This TCR derives from a person aged 18 to 59 who received the Ad26.COV2.S COVID-19 vaccine or a placebo. Sequenced here: peripheral blood, sampled in a trial of Ad26.COV2.S vaccine versus placebo. In nucleotides, the CDR3 is TGTGCCAGCAGCTATAGCGGGGGATACTCCTACAATGAGCAGTTCTTC. This translates into CASSYSGGYSYNEQFF.